The clone carrying this T cell receptor (beta chain) was seen once. As yet, its antigen is unknown. This specimen belongs to a study of identifying expanded T cells in peripheral blood. Study results and limitations: Over about two and four weeks, about 15 and 18 clones changed, versus 1.2 between replicates. Clone count variance between roughly 2-week samples rose with total template count.

Collection occurred without any documented infections or immune events in donors. The CDR3 is 13 residues long. Trimming took 4 bases from V and 6 from J, leaving 12 bases between them. CDR1 LNHNV and CDR2 YYDKDF come from the germline V gene (reference sequence). Produced via immunoSEQ multiplex PCR; TCRdb's table is partial and in-frame only. Seen here are about 86,000 clones, roughly 90% observed once, and the top ten hold about 6%. Sequenced: blood. The chain employs TRBV15 and TRBJ1-2; the D is unclear. This TCR derives from a person aged 18 to 75 in good health. CDR3 region: CATSTPEGNGYTF. Here the CDR3 DNA reads TGTGCCACCAGCACCCCAGAAGGGAATGGCTACACCTTC.